The entry below gives a single TCR beta chain sequence along with its context. This clonotype was observed a handful of times. Its cognate antigen has yet to be identified. No base-level quality is on record; no much larger clone is a single base apart. Library method: 5' RACE. Sequencer: Illumina HiSeq 2000. Template switching added a universal primer binding site, and the final cDNA carried a unique molecular identifier that allowed TCR cDNA molecules to be counted accurately. First-strand cDNA for TCR alpha and beta chains was synthesized from specific primers in the conserved constant-segment region. Each cDNA library was double barcoded, with a SMART-Mk sample barcode plus Illumina barcodes, to control for contamination. TruSeq adapter sequences, together with Illumina sample barcodes, were added in two successive PCR steps. TCR alpha and beta cDNA libraries were sequenced on the Illumina HiSeq platform with custom primers. The authors processed their data as follows. MiGEC processed the raw reads to extract unique molecular identifiers, while MiXCR was used to determine the CDR3 positions. Recombination models were inferred per individual with the repgenHMM and IGoR tools using an EM algorithm. The analysis of shared clonotypes was done with the tcR package in R, with sharing normalized by the product of cloneset sizes. To study raw recombination free of thymic and clonal selection effects, out-of-frame nonproductive sequences were analyzed. TCRdb took the public reads, trimmed them with fastp at Q25, ran MiXCR for clone calling and kept in-frame beta chains. Each entry is one CDR3 protein sequence, shown with its most common DNA and genes. These V and J calls rely on TCRdb rather than the paper's analysis. This sample gives hundreds of thousands of distinct CDR3 sequences in total; roughly an eighth of them show up just once. Around 1.5% of the sample is held by the ten biggest clonotypes.

Only healthy Caucasian donors were included. The twin cohort consisted of three pairs of female monozygotic twins, all aged about 18 to 29 years. Peripheral blood mononuclear cells were used as the source from which RNA for TCR libraries was isolated. This specimen belongs to a study of identical twins (dated by TCRdb to between 2015 and 2016). Notes on the research overall: TCR alpha and beta repertoires from monozygotic twins, unrelated adults of various ages and cord blood were deep-sequenced to test whether fetal clonotypes persist. Replicate twin experiments were performed at different times using different library preparation protocols to rule out contamination.

Overall study outcomes, separate from this receptor: The excess sharing between twins in beta out-of-frame sequences was weaker because fewer shared sequences reduced the signal-to-noise ratio. Because the same donors could not be followed over many years, the conclusions depended on cross-sectional statistical analysis. Invariant T cells such as MAIT and iNKT could partly confound zero-insertion analyses, though diverse VJ usage argued against this for most clonotypes. Recombination models systematically underestimated out-of-frame TCR alpha sharing in monozygotic twins but agreed with sharing between unrelated individuals. Compared with coincidental sharing between unrelated individuals, out-of-frame TCR alpha sequences shared between twins had an excess of sequences with low generation probability. Fewer insertions were carried by abundant cord blood beta clonotypes; a weaker similar trend was observed in young adult naive repertoires, while no such trend was observed in memory repertoires.

From the cysteine through the phenylalanine, the CDR3 covers 12 amino acids. Only the CDR3 part of the read is kept: 36 bases, read in frame from the first base. V lost 7 bases and J lost 10 bases; the stretch between them is 14 bases long. Another study also made use of these data, one on yellow fever vaccine responses in identical twins. The second study, in turn, reports: According to the authors, in identical twins the way T cells responded to vaccination appeared partly convergent and partly personalized. In identical twins, the study followed T cell clones that responded to the vaccine with precision.

The sample consisted of PBMCs. The chain is assembled from TRBV12-3 or TRBV12-4 and TRBJ2-1; matching of 6 bases hints at TRBD2 as the D gene. This TCR was sampled from a woman younger than 30 in good health. The CDR3 region: CASTWGEREQFF. The DNA is as follows: TGTGCCAGCACCTGGGGGGAGCGGGAGCAGTTCTTC.